The 17 T cell receptor beta chains presented below share a single source sample, sequenced in a study of T cells expressing NK-cell markers. After re-calling the 5' RACE reads, TCRdb lists one entry per CDR3 protein, DNA absent. This table holds more than 400,000 distinct CDR3 sequences. Sequencing was done on a sample of blood T cells: a sorted CD56 or NKG2C T cell subset, CD4+ or CD8+ T cells, or bulk PBMC T cells (not recorded which). The receptors stem from a woman between 18 and 75 years old in good health.

The V gene is TRBV20-1, the J gene TRBJ2-7; with no DNA, the TCRdb D assignment of TRBD2 cannot be verified. Looked up from germline, CDR1 is DFQATT and CDR2 is SNEGSKA (reference sequence). The CDR3 is made up of 14 amino acids. The CDR3 reads CSARDSGGTYEQYF.

V and J are TRBV20-1 and TRBJ2-1; the TCRdb call, TRBD2, lacks DNA for checking. CDR3 length equals 16 residues. The germline gives CDR1 DFQATT, CDR2 SNEGSKA (reference sequence). The CDR3 spells CSARVGRGGGPREQFF.

The chain carries TRBV7-2 and TRBJ2-2; TCRdb's assignment of TRBD1 cannot be checked, as there is no DNA. Germline V CDR1 and CDR2: SGHTA, FQGNSA. The CDR3 has 17 residues. CDR3 protein: CASSVPGQDPNTGELFF.

The chain recombines TRBV9 with TRBJ2-1; the D call of TRBD2 rests on TCRdb alone, since no DNA is present to check it. The CDR3 consists of 15 residues. Germline V gene data show CDR1 as SGDLS and CDR2 as YYNGEE. The CDR3 is CASSAGSPTYNEQFF. The full variable domain, its missing parts supplied by reference TRBV9 and TRBJ2-1, is DSGVTQTPKHLITATGQRVTLRCSPRSGDLSVYWYQQSLDQGLQFLIQYYNGEERAKGNILERFSAQQFPDLHSELNLSSLELGDSALYFCASSAGSPTYNEQFFGPGTRLTVL.

This chain links TRBV20-1 with TRBJ2-1; lacking DNA, the TRBD1 call made by TCRdb goes unchecked. The CDR3 consists of 14 residues. CDR1 is DFQATT, CDR2 SNEGSKA, per germline (reference sequence). This CDR3 is CSARALQVWNEQFF.

The rearrangement joins TRBV20-1 to TRBJ2-1; no DNA is available, so the TRBD1 call from TCRdb remains unchecked. CDR1 and CDR2 from the germline V gene are DFQATT and SNEGSKA (reference sequence). The CDR3 length is 14 residues. The CDR3 loop reads CSARWQGAYNEQFF.

V is TRBV12-3 or TRBV12-4 and J is TRBJ1-2. The CDR3 is 14 amino acids. Here the CDR3 reads CASSHRTANYGYTF.

The genes are TRBV20-1 and TRBJ2-1; TCRdb gives TRBD1 as the D gene, but with no DNA this cannot be confirmed. The length of the CDR3 is 13 residues. CDR1 is DFQATT and CDR2 is SNEGSKA in the germline V gene (reference sequence). The CDR3 loop reads CSASTTGFGEQFF.

The CDR3 spells CASSLPREGIRTDTQYF. V usage is TRBV5-1 and J usage is TRBJ2-3; checking the TCRdb D call of TRBD2 is not possible without DNA. From germline, CDR1 is SGHRS and CDR2 YFSETQ. The CDR3 covers 17 residues.

The chain uses TRBV20-1 and TRBJ1-4. Germline CDR1 and CDR2: DFQATT and SNEGSKA (reference sequence). CDR3 length: 14 amino acids. Here the CDR3 reads CSARKAYLNEKLFF.

The chain combines TRBV15 with TRBJ1-5. The CDR3 runs 14 residues. Germline V lookup: CDR1 LNHNV, CDR2 YYDKDF (reference sequence). Here the CDR3 reads CATSRQAGNQPQHF.

The gene calls are TRBV7-9 and TRBJ1-1; there is no DNA to check the TCRdb D call of TRBD1. This CDR3 is built from 13 residues. CDR1 is SEHNR, CDR2 FQNEAQ, per germline (reference sequence). The CDR3 sequence is CASSSQGSGEAFF.

The chain recombines TRBV20-1 with TRBJ2-7; TCRdb designates TRBD1, a call that cannot be tested without DNA. CDR3 length: 13 amino acids. Germline CDR1 and CDR2: DFQATT and SNEGSKA (reference sequence). The chain's CDR3 is CSARGDNSYEQYF.

The chain couples TRBV23-1 to TRBJ2-2; the TRBD1 assignment by TCRdb is unverifiable without DNA. TRBV23-1 carries the ORF label, with uncertain function. This CDR3 spans 19 amino acids. The CDR3 loop reads CASSPPGGQGWSCSGELFF.

The CDR3 here is CASSGPGAVQRAGGELFF. This chain connects TRBV5-4 to TRBJ2-2; with no DNA, the TCRdb D assignment of TRBD1 cannot be verified. The V gene's germline CDR1 is SGHNT and CDR2 YYREEE (reference sequence). The CDR3 loop spans 18 amino acids.

The chain joins TRBV28 to TRBJ2-3; the D gene TCRdb calls, TRBD2, cannot be checked with no DNA. The germline CDR1 and CDR2 sequences are MDHEN and SYDVKM. The CDR3 is made up of 15 amino acids. CDR3 amino acids: CASRWTSGRVSTQYF.

The chain joins TRBV5-1 to TRBJ1-4; no DNA is available, so the TRBD1 call from TCRdb remains unchecked. CDR1 is SGHRS and CDR2 is YFSETQ in the germline V gene. CDR3 length: 15 residues. The CDR3: CASSLTGTVNEKLFF.